This passage covers 5 T cell receptor beta chains from one sample sequenced in a study of T cells in Graves' hyperthyroidism and ophthalmopathy (dated by TCRdb to the late 2010s). Preparation of the library involved multiplex PCR. The data were produced on an Illumina HiSeq 2000. The TCR beta CDR3 regions were amplified from the RNA transcripts. The first round of RT-PCR for the TCR CDR3 was performed with the HTBI primer set and the Qiagen OneStep RT-PCR kit. The public reads were run again by TCRdb, first through fastp at Q25 and then through MiXCR, and only productive beta chains were kept. Records with the same CDR3 protein are collapsed into one entry carrying the most frequent genes and DNA. In this sample the table shows approximately 510,000 distinct CDR3 sequences, 40% to 50% of which occur a single time. The ten largest clones add up to about two fifths of the sample. Sequencing was carried out using peripheral blood or thyroid tissue (not recorded which). The origin of the receptors is an adult woman with Graves' disease, either hyperthyroidism or ophthalmopathy (not recorded which).

In its sample, this clonotype was seen a few times. The chain carries TRBV6-2 or TRBV6-3 and TRBJ1-1; D gene unclear. With 7 bases removed from V and 2 bases from J, the gap between germline ends came to 17 bases. There are 15 residues in the CDR3. CDR1 is MNHEY, CDR2 SVGEGT, per germline. The CDR3 sequence is CASTQIGRTNTEAFF. The DNA for the CDR3 is TGTGCCAGCACCCAGATCGGACGGACCAACACTGAAGCTTTCTTT.

This clonotype turned up a few times. V and J are TRBV10-3 and TRBJ1-3; no clear D. The CDR3 consists of 17 residues. Trimming took off 1 base at V and 0 bases at J, with 13 bases between the two ends. The V gene's germline CDR1 is ENHRY and CDR2 SYGVKD. The CDR3 DNA follows: TGTGCCATCAGTGAGTTGTGGACGAGGAGCTCTGGAAACACCATATATTTT. This gives the protein CAISELWTRSSGNTIYF.

This clonotype was detected many times. The chain couples TRBV9 to TRBJ1-2; D ambiguous. Per the germline V gene, CDR1 is SGDLS and CDR2 is YYNGEE. V was trimmed by 1 base and J by 4 bases, leaving 20 bases between them. This CDR3 spans 17 amino acids. DNA for the CDR3: TGTGCCAGCAGCGTATCTTTCAAATCCGGGCCCTCCTATGGCTACACCTTC. Translated, it gives CASSVSFKSGPSYGYTF.

This clonotype was observed a single time. The rearrangement joins TRBV13 to TRBJ2-7; D possibly matches TRBD1 or TRBD2 (5 bases each). Germline V CDR1 and CDR2: PRHDT, FYEKMQ (reference sequence). The CDR3 has 15 amino acids. The V end lost 3 bases, the J end lost 8 bases, and 20 bases lay between the germline ends. The CDR3 bases are TGTGCCAGCAGCTTGAGTCGGGACCCGAGAGTCAAGCAGTACTTC. Translated: CASSLSRDPRVKQYF.

This clonotype was counted a few times. The chain uses TRBV7-2 and TRBJ2-7, with D unclear. The CDR3 sequence is 14 residues long. V was trimmed by 6 bases and J by 2 bases, leaving 14 bases between them. Germline CDR1 and CDR2: SGHTA and FQGNSA. CDR3 sequence reads: CASSRRTPTYEQYF. The CDR3 DNA reads as TGTGCCAGCAGTCGCAGGACGCCTACCTACGAGCAGTACTTC.